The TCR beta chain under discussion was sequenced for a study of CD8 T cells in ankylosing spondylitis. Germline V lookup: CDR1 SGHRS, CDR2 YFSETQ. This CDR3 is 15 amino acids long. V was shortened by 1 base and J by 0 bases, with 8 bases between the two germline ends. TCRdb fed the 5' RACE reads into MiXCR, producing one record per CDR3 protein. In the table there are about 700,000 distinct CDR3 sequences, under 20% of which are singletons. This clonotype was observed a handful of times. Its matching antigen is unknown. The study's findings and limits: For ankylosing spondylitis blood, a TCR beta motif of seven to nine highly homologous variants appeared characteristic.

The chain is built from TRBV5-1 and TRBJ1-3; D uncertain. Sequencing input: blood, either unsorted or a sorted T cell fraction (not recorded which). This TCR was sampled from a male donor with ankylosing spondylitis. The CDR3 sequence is CASSLSGDSGNTIYF. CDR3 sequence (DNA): TGCGCCAGCAGCTTGAGCGGGGACTCTGGAAACACCATATATTTT.